These 29 T cell receptor beta chains share one sample of origin, sequenced in a study of blood T cell repertoires in COVID-19. Clones were sequenced by immunoSEQ multiplex PCR, and TCRdb holds only the in-frame ones, with some missing. The data show over 65,000 clones, more than 80% seen once. Sequences were obtained from peripheral blood. The receptors come from a human donor in a cohort sampled during active COVID-19.

The chain joins TRBV28 to TRBJ2-7, with D tentatively TRBD1 (6 bases). V shed 0 bases and J shed 4 bases, with 10 bases lying between them. The CDR3 runs 14 residues. Germline V gene data show CDR1 as MDHEN and CDR2 as SYDVKM. CDR3: CASSLWGRGYEQYF. The CDR3 DNA reads TGTGCCAGCAGTTTATGGGGCAGGGGATACGAGCAGTACTTC.

This clone was seen just once. The chain recombines TRBV10-3 with TRBJ2-3; no firm D call. Germline V gives CDR1 ENHRY, CDR2 SYGVKD. With 8 bases removed from V and 2 bases from J, the gap between germline ends came to 8 bases. CDR3 length equals 12 residues. The CDR3: CAIGPYTDTQYF. The DNA for the CDR3 is TGTGCCATCGGGCCATACACAGATACGCAGTATTTT.

The rearrangement uses TRBV19 and TRBJ2-3; weak D call: TRBD1 (6 bases). Looked up from germline, CDR1 is LNHDA and CDR2 is SQIVND (reference sequence). V dropped 4 bases and J dropped 2 bases, with 10 bases sitting between them. This CDR3 has 14 amino acids. The CDR3 region is CASSNRAPTDTQYF. In nucleotides, the CDR3 is TGTGCCAGTAGTAACAGGGCTCCCACAGATACGCAGTATTTT. Using reference TRBV19 and TRBJ2-3 for the parts outside the CDR3, the full variable domain is DGGITQSPKYLFRKEGQNVTLSCEQNLNHDAMYWYRQDPGQGLRLIYYSQIVNDFQKGDIAEGYSVSREKKESFPLTVTSAQKNPTAFYLCASSNRAPTDTQYFGPGTRLTVL.

The rearrangement links TRBV25-1 to TRBJ1-2; TRBD1 agrees at 7 bases. This CDR3 spans 16 amino acids. The V gene end was trimmed by 3 bases and the J gene end by 8 bases; junction bases not matched to a gene: 15. Germline V gives CDR1 MGHDK, CDR2 SYGVNS. This CDR3 is CASSDSSGQENRGYTF. The CDR3 DNA sequence: TGTGCCAGCAGTGACTCTAGTGGACAGGAAAATCGAGGCTACACCTTC.

The CDR3 loop is CASSRDTFGYSPLHF. The CDR3 DNA sequence: TGTGCCAGCAGTCGTGACACTTTTGGTTATTCACCCCTCCACTTT. The genes are TRBV9 and TRBJ1-6; D not certain. The germline V and J ends were trimmed by 5 bases and 8 bases, with 17 bases remaining between them. CDR3 length equals 15 residues. CDR1 and CDR2 from the germline V gene are SGDLS and YYNGEE.

V usage is TRBV27 and J usage is TRBJ2-5; 9 bases map to TRBD2. V trimming: 1 base; J trimming: 5 bases; junction bases outside the gene matches: 8. Germline loops: CDR1 MNHEY, CDR2 SMNVEV (reference sequence). The CDR3 has 16 residues. CDR3 region: CASSLYMRGGVETQYF. The CDR3 DNA reads as TGTGCCAGCAGTTTATATATGCGGGGGGGCGTGGAGACCCAGTACTTC.

V usage is TRBV5-1 and J usage is TRBJ2-1, with D perhaps matching TRBD1 (6 bases). From germline, CDR1 is SGHRS and CDR2 YFSETQ. The CDR3 consists of 16 residues. Trimming removed 6 bases at V and 4 bases at J, with 20 bases between. The chain's CDR3 is CASTDTDRNSYNEQFF. CDR3 nucleotides: TGCGCCAGCACTGACACGGACAGAAATTCTTACAATGAGCAGTTCTTC.

The V gene is TRBV4-3, the J gene TRBJ2-1; the match to TRBD2 covers 16 bases. V was clipped by 0 bases and J by 10 bases; unmatched bases: 6. Germline lookup yields CDR1 LGHNA and CDR2 YSLEER. This CDR3 has 17 amino acids. CDR3 nucleotides: TGCGCCAGCAGCCAAGACCTCGGGACTAGCGGGGGGGCGGAGCAGTTCTTC. It encodes CASSQDLGTSGGAEQFF.

The sample holds one count of this clone. The chain uses TRBV3-1 (or the pseudogene TRBV3-2) and TRBJ2-7; 8 nucleotides match TRBD2. This CDR3 is 16 amino acids long. Germline CDR1 reads LGHDT; CDR2 reads YNNKEL (reference sequence). Germline trimming cut 0 bases from V and 3 bases from J; bases unmatched to any gene: 7. The CDR3 region is CASSQDPASGGYEQYF. The CDR3 DNA follows: TGTGCCAGCAGCCAAGACCCGGCCAGCGGGGGCTACGAGCAGTACTTC.

The chain joins TRBV5-6 to TRBJ2-3; a weak D match, TRBD2 (6 bases). V lost 4 bases, J lost 6 bases, and 18 bases lay in between. The CDR3 totals 15 residues. Germline V gives CDR1 SGHDT, CDR2 YYEEEE. The chain's CDR3 is CASSNRLAYTDTQYF. The CDR3 nucleotides are TGTGCCAGCAGCAATCGGCTAGCGTATACGGATACGCAGTATTTT.

The chain combines TRBV7-2 with TRBJ2-5, with TRBD2 matching over 11 bases. The CDR3 is 15 residues long. V trimming: 4 bases; J trimming: 2 bases; junction bases outside the gene matches: 3. From germline, CDR1 is SGHTA and CDR2 FQGNSA. For the CDR3, the DNA is TGTGCCAGCAGCTCGACTAGCGGGGCGCAAGAGACCCAGTACTTC. Its translation: CASSSTSGAQETQYF.

The CDR3 coding sequence is TGCAGTGCTAGTACACACAGGGGGCAGGAAAAACTGTTTTTT. Amino acids: CSASTHRGQEKLFF. The V gene is TRBV20-1, the J gene TRBJ1-4; the match to TRBD1 covers 9 bases. CDR1 is DFQATT, CDR2 SNEGSKA, per germline (reference sequence). The CDR3 sequence is 14 residues long. Unmatched junction bases numbered 7, after V lost 3 bases and J lost 8 bases.

The chain carries TRBV6-5 and TRBJ2-5; the match to TRBD2 covers 7 bases. This CDR3 comprises 15 residues. Germline V lookup: CDR1 MNHEY, CDR2 SVGAGI. The trim removed 5 bases at V and 1 base at J, leaving 7 bases unmatched. CDR3 DNA: TGTGCCAGCAGTCCGTGGGAGGGTATCCAAGAGACCCAGTACTTC. This codes for CASSPWEGIQETQYF.

The count of this clone is one. V gene TRBV5-5 combines with J gene TRBJ2-5; a weak D match, TRBD2 (5 bases). The CDR3 spans 16 residues. V gave up 0 bases and J gave up 1 base, with 13 bases separating them. Germline CDR1 and CDR2: SGHKS and YYEKEE (reference sequence). Written as DNA, the CDR3 is TGTGCCAGCAGCTTGGTACGGGGTAGCCCCCAAGAGACCCAGTACTTC. Its translation is CASSLVRGSPQETQYF. Full variable domain (missing parts from reference TRBV5-5 and TRBJ2-5): DAGVTQSPTHLIKTRGQQVTLRCSPISGHKSVSWYQQVLGQGPQFIFQYYEKEERGRGNFPDRFSARQFPNYSSELNVNALLLGDSALYLCASSLVRGSPQETQYFGPGTRLLVL.

V usage is TRBV21-1 and J usage is TRBJ1-1. TRBV21-1 is a documented pseudogene. The CDR3 is 15 amino acids. CDR3 bases: TGTGCCAGCAGCAAAAACGGGAGGACAGACACTGAAGCTTTCTTT. Its protein product is CASSKNGRTDTEAFF.

V is TRBV28 and J is TRBJ2-3; no clear D. This CDR3 has 13 amino acids. Trimming removed 2 bases at V and 9 bases at J, with 12 bases between. From germline, CDR1 is MDHEN and CDR2 SYDVKM. CDR3 bases: TGTGCCAGCAGTTTACCGGTCCAAATAACGCAGTATTTT. It codes for CASSLPVQITQYF. The whole variable domain, filled in from reference TRBV28 and TRBJ2-3, reads DVKVTQSSRYLVKRTGEKVFLECVQDMDHENMFWYRQDPGLGLRLIYFSYDVKMKEKGDIPEGYSVSREKKERFSLILESASTNQTSMYLCASSLPVQITQYFGPGTRLTVL.

The rearrangement joins TRBV5-1 to TRBJ1-3, with 9 positions matching TRBD1. The CDR3 covers 19 residues. Germline CDR1 and CDR2: SGHRS and YFSETQ. V lost 0 bases, J lost 12 bases, and 22 bases stayed unmatched. The CDR3 loop reads CASSLEGQGPSSGNTGIYF. DNA for the CDR3: TGCGCCAGCAGCTTGGAGGGACAGGGCCCGAGCTCTGGAAACACCGGCATATATTTT. Complete variable domain (other parts from reference TRBV5-1 and TRBJ1-3): KAGVTQTPRYLIKTRGQQVTLSCSPISGHRSVSWYQQTPGQGLQFLFEYFSETQRNKGNFPGRFSGRQFSNSRSEMNVSTLELGDSALYLCASSLEGQGPSSGNTGIYFGEGSWLTVV.

The rearrangement joins TRBV28 to TRBJ1-2; 7 nucleotides agree with TRBD1. The junction had 6 bases not matched to a gene; V was cut back by 5 bases and J by 0 bases. The CDR3 runs to 15 residues. From germline, CDR1 is MDHEN and CDR2 SYDVKM. The CDR3 reads CASSMDRRANYGYTF. The CDR3 DNA is TGTGCCAGCAGTATGGACAGGCGAGCTAACTATGGCTACACCTTC.

The chain uses TRBV28 and TRBJ1-2, with 7 bases lining up with TRBD1. This CDR3 contains 13 residues. Germline V gives CDR1 MDHEN, CDR2 SYDVKM. Trimming took 5 bases from V and 8 from J; bases not matched to a gene: 8. The CDR3, as DNA: TGTGCCAGCAGTAACTTACAGGGGAAGGGCTACACCTTC. It specifies CASSNLQGKGYTF.

The CDR3 protein is CAISDGGGAAGELFF. The CDR3 coding sequence is TGTGCCATCAGTGATGGTGGGGGGGCTGCCGGGGAGCTGTTTTTT. This rearrangement joins TRBV10-3 to TRBJ2-2; D may be TRBD2 (7 bases). This CDR3 is built from 15 residues. Trimming removed 3 bases at V and 6 bases at J, with 14 bases between. Germline CDR1 is ENHRY and CDR2 is SYGVKD.

The genes are TRBV9 and TRBJ2-3; D might be TRBD2 (7 bases). Trimming took off 7 bases at V and 0 bases at J, with 9 bases between the two ends. Looked up from germline, CDR1 is SGDLS and CDR2 is YYNGEE. The CDR3 length is 13 residues. The CDR3 sequence: CASGGASTDTQYF. CDR3 coding DNA: TGTGCCAGCGGGGGGGCGAGCACAGATACGCAGTATTTT.

V is TRBV10-1 and J is TRBJ1-5; D might be TRBD1 (6 bases). The germline V and J ends were trimmed by 5 bases and 6 bases, with 11 bases remaining between them. The CDR3 has 13 residues. Germline V gene data show CDR1 as WNHNN and CDR2 as SYGVQD (reference sequence). CDR3 residues: CASSTGLGQPQHF. The CDR3, as DNA: TGCGCCAGCAGTACAGGGTTGGGTCAGCCCCAGCATTTT.

CDR3 region: CASSLGVSGDAYEQYF. The CDR3 DNA is TGTGCCAGCAGCTTAGGGGTTAGCGGGGACGCCTACGAGCAGTACTTC. This chain links TRBV7-9 with TRBJ2-7; 8 bases map to TRBD2. CDR3 size: 16 residues. Germline V CDR1 and CDR2: SEHNR, FQNEAQ (reference sequence). Trimming removed 1 base from V and 2 bases from J; junction bases left unmatched: 7.

The chain employs TRBV7-2 and TRBJ2-2; D possibly corresponds to TRBD2 (6 bases). This CDR3 is 16 amino acids long. V was shortened by 3 bases and J by 7 bases, with 18 bases between the two germline ends. Per germline, CDR1 SGHTA and CDR2 FQGNSA. The CDR3 coding sequence is TGTGCCAGCAGCTTGTCGGCGGGGCCTGAGGGCGGGGAGCTGTTTTTT. Translated, it gives CASSLSAGPEGGELFF.

The table lists this clone with a few counts. The rearrangement uses TRBV5-8 and TRBJ1-5; D may be TRBD1 (5 bases). From germline, CDR1 is SGHTS and CDR2 YDEGEE. Trimming took off 7 bases at V and 5 bases at J, with 22 bases between the two ends. The CDR3 spans 16 residues. CDR3 sequence: CASHPGKGLGYQPQHF. Written as DNA, the CDR3 is TGTGCCAGCCATCCTGGGAAGGGACTCGGGTATCAGCCCCAGCATTTT.

The V call is TRBV7-2, the J call TRBJ2-3; 8 bases are a match to TRBD1. The V gene's germline CDR1 is SGHTA and CDR2 FQGNSA. The trim removed 9 bases at V and 0 bases at J, leaving 2 bases unmatched. This CDR3 contains 13 residues. The CDR3 DNA follows: TGTGCCAGGGGGACAGGAAGCACAGATACGCAGTATTTT. Residues: CARGTGSTDTQYF.

CDR3 amino acids: CSVEDLAGLTDTQYF. The DNA of the CDR3 is TGCAGCGTTGAAGATCTTGCGGGCCTCACAGATACGCAGTATTTT. The chain is built from TRBV29-1 and TRBJ2-3; possibly TRBD2 for D (5 bases). CDR3 length: 15 amino acids. Per the germline V gene, CDR1 is SQVTM and CDR2 is ANQGSEA. Trimming took 0 bases from V and 2 from J, leaving 12 bases between them.

This clone was picked up one time. The V and J genes are TRBV4-1 and TRBJ2-5; D possibly corresponds to TRBD2 (5 bases). Germline assignment: CDR1 MGHRA and CDR2 YSYEKL. The V end lost 1 base, the J end lost 4 bases, and 10 bases lay between the germline ends. The CDR3 length is 14 residues. CDR3 nucleotides: TGCGCCAGCAGCCAAGGAGGGTCTTTAGAGACCCAGTACTTC. Amino acids: CASSQGGSLETQYF.

As to this clone: Other nucleotide sequences from this sample produce the same CDR3. V is TRBV28 and J is TRBJ2-1; TRBD2 aligns across 7 bases. The germline V gene encodes CDR1 MDHEN and CDR2 SYDVKM. The CDR3 sequence is 14 residues long. V dropped 5 bases and J dropped 0; count of bases not matched to a gene: 1. The CDR3 region is CASSPGGSYNEQFF. The CDR3 DNA is TGTGCCAGCAGTCCGGGGGGCTCCTACAATGAGCAGTTCTTC.